This section outlines one T cell receptor (beta chain) sequence together with its context. The antigen it recognizes is unknown. No base quality values were provided; no much bigger clone lies one nucleotide off. Sequencing relied on an Illumina HiSeq 2500. Quantitative 5'-RACE with molecular barcodes was used to prepare TCR beta libraries. The paper's data handling went like this. Disease-linked TCR variants were identified with a new computational method built on a probabilistic model of VDJ rearrangement. Starting from the raw public reads, TCRdb applied fastp trimming at Q25, assembled clones with MiXCR and retained in-frame beta chains. One record per CDR3 amino acid sequence lists the most common genes and DNA. The V and J calls here are based on TCRdb, not the publication. This sample is represented by 36,000 or so distinct CDR3 sequences; approximately 5.9% of them were singletons. The top ten clonotypes cover approximately 12% of the sample.

These data come from a study of CD8 T cells in ankylosing spondylitis (dated by TCRdb to the late 2010s). Regarding the complete study: T cell receptor beta repertoires were profiled in healthy donors and ankylosing spondylitis patients so that disease-linked TCR variants could be found. The full study cohort comprised about 25 ankylosing spondylitis patients and roughly 100 healthy donors. Peripheral blood was sampled, and synovial fluid was also collected from ankylosing spondylitis patients.

There are 15 amino acids in the CDR3, from cysteine to phenylalanine inclusive. Of the read, only the CDR3 DNA is kept; its 45 bases are in frame from base 1. For this chain, trimming is 2 bases at the V end and 3 bases at the J end, and the number of junction bases without a gene match is 5. CDR1 and CDR2 (SGHTA, FQGNSA) derive from the germline V gene. Study-wide findings and limitations: A CD8+ phenotype was shown by the disease-linked clones, which were found at relatively low frequencies in peripheral blood. Some TCR beta motif variants had previously been reported in synovial fluid and blood of reactive arthritis patients, which suggested common disease-initiation mechanisms. Blood from ankylosing spondylitis patients appeared to be characterized by a TCR beta motif composed of roughly 8 highly homologous amino acid variants. The disease-linked clones were reported to be significantly enriched in matched synovial fluid samples from ankylosing spondylitis patients.

The receptor was derived from a male donor with ankylosing spondylitis or in good health (not recorded which). The V gene is TRBV7-2 and the J gene is TRBJ2-7, with 9 central nucleotides matching TRBD1. Material for sequencing was blood, either unsorted or a sorted T cell fraction (not recorded which). Here the CDR3 is given as CASSLQQGAFYEQYF. Read as DNA, the sequence is TGTGCCAGCAGCTTACAACAGGGGGCTTTCTACGAGCAGTACTTC.